This T cell receptor (beta chain) was identified during a study of vaccination and CD4 T cells after COVID-19. The treatment here: approximately nine-day PBMC culture with coronavirus spike peptide pools or control peptides (ViraFEST assay). Those CD4+ T cells from the unexposed donor predate the COVID-19 pandemic (2011-2018). The CDR3 extends over 15 amino acids. The V gene's germline CDR1 is LGHDT and CDR2 YNNKEL (reference sequence). Trimming left V 0 bases short and J 6 bases short, with 14 bases between. The Oncomine TCR Beta short-read assay sequenced DNA from cultured CD4+ T cells. TCRdb passed the PCR reads through MiXCR, listing each CDR3 protein once. The data show about 7,100 distinct CDR3 sequences, approximately 44% seen once. In regard to this clonotype: The antigen remains unidentified.

The J gene is TRBJ1-2, the V gene TRBV3-1; TRBD1 might be the D (5 bases). Material: CD4+ T cells from blood, cultured in vitro. This receptor was taken from a human donor in good health. The CDR3 coding sequence is TGTGCCAGCAGCCAAGACGGGACGGATACCGATGGCTACACCTTC. It translates to CASSQDGTDTDGYTF.